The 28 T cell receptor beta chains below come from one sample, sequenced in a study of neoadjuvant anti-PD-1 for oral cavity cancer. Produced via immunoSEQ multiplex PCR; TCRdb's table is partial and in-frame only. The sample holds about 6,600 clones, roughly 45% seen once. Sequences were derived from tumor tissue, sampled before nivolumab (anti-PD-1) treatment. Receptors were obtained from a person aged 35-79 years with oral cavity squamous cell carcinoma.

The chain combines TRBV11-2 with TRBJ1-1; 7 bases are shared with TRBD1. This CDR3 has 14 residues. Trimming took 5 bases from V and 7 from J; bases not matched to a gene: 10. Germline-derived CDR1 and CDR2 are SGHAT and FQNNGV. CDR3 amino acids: CASSHSGTAVEAFF. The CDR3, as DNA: TGTGCCAGCAGCCATTCCGGGACAGCCGTTGAAGCTTTCTTT.

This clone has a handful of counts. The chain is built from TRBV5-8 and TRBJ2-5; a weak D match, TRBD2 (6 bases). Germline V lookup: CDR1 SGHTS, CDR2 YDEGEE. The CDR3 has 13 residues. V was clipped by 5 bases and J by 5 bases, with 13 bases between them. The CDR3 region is CASRLVTSETQYF. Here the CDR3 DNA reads TGTGCCAGCAGACTGGTGACTAGTGAGACCCAGTACTTC. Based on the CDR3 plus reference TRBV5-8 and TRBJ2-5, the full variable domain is EAGVTQSPTHLIKTRGQQATLRCSPISGHTSVYWYQQALGLGLQFLLWYDEGEERNRGNFPPRFSGRQFPNYSSELNVNALELEDSALYLCASRLVTSETQYFGPGTRLLVL.

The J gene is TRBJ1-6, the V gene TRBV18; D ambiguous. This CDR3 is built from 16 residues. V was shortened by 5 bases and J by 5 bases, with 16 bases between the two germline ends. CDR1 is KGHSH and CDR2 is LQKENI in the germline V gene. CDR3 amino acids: CASSTRQSPNNSPLHF. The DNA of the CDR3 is TGTGCCAGCTCAACGCGGCAGAGCCCAAATAATTCACCCCTCCACTTT.

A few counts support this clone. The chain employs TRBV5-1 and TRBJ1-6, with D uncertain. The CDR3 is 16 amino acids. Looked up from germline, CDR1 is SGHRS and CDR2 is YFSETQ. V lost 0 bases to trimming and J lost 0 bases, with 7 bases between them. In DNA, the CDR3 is TGCGCCAGCAGCTTGGCTGGAAGCTCCTATAATTCACCCCTCCACTTT. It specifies CASSLAGSSYNSPLHF.

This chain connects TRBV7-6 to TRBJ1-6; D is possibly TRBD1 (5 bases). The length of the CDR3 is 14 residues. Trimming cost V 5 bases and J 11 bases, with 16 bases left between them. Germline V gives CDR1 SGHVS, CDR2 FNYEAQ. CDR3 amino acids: CASSPGGVAAPLHF. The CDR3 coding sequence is TGTGCCAGCAGCCCGGGGGGGGTCGCGGCACCCCTCCACTTT.

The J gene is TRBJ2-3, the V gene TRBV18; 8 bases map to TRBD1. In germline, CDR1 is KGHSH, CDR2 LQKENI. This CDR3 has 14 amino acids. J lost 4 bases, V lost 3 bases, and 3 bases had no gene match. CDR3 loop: CASSPGTGADTQYF. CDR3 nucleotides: TGTGCCAGCTCACCGGGGACAGGTGCAGATACGCAGTATTTT.

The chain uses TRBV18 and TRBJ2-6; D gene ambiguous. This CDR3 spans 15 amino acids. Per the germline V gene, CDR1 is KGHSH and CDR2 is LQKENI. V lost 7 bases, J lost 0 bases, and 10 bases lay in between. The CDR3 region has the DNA TGTGCCAGCTATGTAGGCGGCTCTGGGGCCAACGTCCTGACTTTC. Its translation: CASYVGGSGANVLTF.

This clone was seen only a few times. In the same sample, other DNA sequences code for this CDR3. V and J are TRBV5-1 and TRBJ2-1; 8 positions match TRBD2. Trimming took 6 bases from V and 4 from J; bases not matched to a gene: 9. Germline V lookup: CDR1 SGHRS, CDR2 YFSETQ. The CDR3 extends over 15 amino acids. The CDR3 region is CASKDGGGLYNEQFF. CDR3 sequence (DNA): TGCGCCAGCAAAGACGGCGGGGGGCTTTACAATGAGCAGTTCTTC.

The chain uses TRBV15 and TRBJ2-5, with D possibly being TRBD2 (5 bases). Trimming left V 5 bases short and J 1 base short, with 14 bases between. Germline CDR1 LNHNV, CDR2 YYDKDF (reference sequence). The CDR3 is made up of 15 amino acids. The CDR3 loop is CATSSRGGLQETQYF. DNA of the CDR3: TGTGCCACCAGCTCCCGGGGTGGGCTCCAAGAGACCCAGTACTTC.

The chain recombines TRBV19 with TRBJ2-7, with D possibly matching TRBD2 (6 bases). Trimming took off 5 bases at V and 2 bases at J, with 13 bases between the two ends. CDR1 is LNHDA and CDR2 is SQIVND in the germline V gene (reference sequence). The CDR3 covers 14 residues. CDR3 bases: TGTGCCAGTAGTCCGGGGGTTCGAGCCTACGAGCAGTACTTC. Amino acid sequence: CASSPGVRAYEQYF.

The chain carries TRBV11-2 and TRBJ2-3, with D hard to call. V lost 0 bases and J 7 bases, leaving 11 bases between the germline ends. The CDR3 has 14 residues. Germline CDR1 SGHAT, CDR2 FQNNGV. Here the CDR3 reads CASSLEPQAYTQYF. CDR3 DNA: TGTGCCAGCAGCTTAGAACCCCAGGCTTATACGCAGTATTTT.

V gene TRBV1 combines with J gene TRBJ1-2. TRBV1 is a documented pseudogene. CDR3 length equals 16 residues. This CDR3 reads CTSSDVRLRKTYGYTF. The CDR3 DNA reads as TGCACCAGCAGTGATGTTCGTTTGCGAAAGACCTATGGCTACACCTTC.

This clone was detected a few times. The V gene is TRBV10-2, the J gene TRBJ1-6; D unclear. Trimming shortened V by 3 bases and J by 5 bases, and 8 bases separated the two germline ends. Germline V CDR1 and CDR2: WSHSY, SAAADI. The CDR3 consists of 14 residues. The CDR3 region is CASSDGTDNSPLHF. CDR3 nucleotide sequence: TGCGCCAGCAGTGATGGTACAGATAATTCACCCCTCCACTTT.

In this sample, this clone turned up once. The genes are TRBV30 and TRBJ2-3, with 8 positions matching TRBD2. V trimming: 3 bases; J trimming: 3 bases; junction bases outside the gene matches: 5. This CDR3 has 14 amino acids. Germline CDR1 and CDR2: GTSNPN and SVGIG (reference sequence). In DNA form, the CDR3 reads TGTGCCTGGAGCGAAGCGGGGGTGACAGATACGCAGTATTTT. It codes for CAWSEAGVTDTQYF.

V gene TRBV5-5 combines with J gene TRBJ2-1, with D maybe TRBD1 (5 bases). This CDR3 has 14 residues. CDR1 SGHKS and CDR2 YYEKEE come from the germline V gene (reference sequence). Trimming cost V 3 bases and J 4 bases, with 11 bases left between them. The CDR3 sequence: CASSSQQAYNEQFF. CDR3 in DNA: TGTGCCAGCAGCTCACAACAGGCTTACAATGAGCAGTTCTTC.

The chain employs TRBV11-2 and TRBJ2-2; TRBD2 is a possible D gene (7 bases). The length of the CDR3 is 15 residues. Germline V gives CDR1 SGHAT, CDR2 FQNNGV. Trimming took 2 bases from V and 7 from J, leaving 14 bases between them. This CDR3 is CASSLLGGHDGELFF. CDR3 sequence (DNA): TGTGCCAGCAGCTTACTGGGGGGGCACGACGGGGAGCTGTTTTTT.

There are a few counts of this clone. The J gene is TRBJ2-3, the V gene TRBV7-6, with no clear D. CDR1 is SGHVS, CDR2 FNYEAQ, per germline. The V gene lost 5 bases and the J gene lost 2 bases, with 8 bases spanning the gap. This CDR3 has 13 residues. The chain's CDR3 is CASSHRYTDTQYF. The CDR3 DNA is TGTGCCAGCAGCCACAGATACACAGATACGCAGTATTTT.

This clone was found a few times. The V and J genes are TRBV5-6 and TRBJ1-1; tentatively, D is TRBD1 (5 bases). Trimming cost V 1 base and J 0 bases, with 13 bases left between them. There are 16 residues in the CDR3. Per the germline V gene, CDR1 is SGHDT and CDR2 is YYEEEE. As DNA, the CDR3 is TGTGCCAGCAGCTTGACGGGACTACTCATGAACACTGAAGCTTTCTTT. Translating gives CASSLTGLLMNTEAFF.

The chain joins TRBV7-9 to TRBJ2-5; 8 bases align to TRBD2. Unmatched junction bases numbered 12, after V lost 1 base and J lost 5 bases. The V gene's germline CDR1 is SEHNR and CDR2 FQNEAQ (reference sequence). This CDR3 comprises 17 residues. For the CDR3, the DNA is TGTGCCAGCAGCTTAGTCGGCGGGGGGACCCAGAAGGAGACCCAGTACTTC. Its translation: CASSLVGGGTQKETQYF. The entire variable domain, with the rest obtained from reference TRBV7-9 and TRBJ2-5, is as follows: DTGVSQNPRHKITKRGQNVTFRCDPISEHNRLYWYRQTLGQGPEFLTYFQNEAQLEKSRLLSDRFSAERPKGSFSTLEIQRTEQGDSAMYLCASSLVGGGTQKETQYFGPGTRLLVL.

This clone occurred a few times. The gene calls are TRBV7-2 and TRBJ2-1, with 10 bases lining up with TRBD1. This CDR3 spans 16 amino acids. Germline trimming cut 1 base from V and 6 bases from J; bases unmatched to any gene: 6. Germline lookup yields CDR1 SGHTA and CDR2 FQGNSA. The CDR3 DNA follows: TGTGCCAGCAGCTTAGTAGGCTGGGACAGGGGCAATGAGCAGTTCTTC. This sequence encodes CASSLVGWDRGNEQFF.

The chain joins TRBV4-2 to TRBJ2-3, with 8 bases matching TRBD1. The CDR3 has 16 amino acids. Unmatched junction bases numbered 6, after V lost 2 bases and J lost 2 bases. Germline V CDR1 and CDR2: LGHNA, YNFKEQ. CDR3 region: CASSQRTGKVTDTQYF. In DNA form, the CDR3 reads TGTGCCAGCAGCCAACGGACAGGGAAGGTCACAGATACGCAGTATTTT.

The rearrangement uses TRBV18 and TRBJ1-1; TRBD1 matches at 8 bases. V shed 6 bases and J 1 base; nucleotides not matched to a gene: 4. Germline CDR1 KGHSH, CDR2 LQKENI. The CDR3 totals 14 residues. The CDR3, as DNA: TGTGCCAGCTCCCCAGGGGGCACGAACACTGAAGCTTTCTTT. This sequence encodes CASSPGGTNTEAFF.

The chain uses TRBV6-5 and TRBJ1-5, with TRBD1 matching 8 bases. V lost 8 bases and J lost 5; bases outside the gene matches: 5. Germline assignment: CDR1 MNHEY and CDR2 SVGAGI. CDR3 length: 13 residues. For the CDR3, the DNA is TGTGCCAGCGGACAGGGAGATTATCAGCCCCAGCATTTT. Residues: CASGQGDYQPQHF.

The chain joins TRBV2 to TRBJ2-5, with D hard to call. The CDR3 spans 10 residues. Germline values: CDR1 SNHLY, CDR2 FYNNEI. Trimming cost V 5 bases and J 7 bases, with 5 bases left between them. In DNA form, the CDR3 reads TGTGCCAGCAGTACAGCGACCCAGTACTTC. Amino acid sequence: CASSTATQYF.

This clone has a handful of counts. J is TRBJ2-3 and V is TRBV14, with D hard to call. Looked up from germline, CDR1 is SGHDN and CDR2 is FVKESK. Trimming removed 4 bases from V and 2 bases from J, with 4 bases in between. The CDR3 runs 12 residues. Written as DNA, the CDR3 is TGTGCCAGCAGCCCTTACACAGATACGCAGTATTTT. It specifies CASSPYTDTQYF.

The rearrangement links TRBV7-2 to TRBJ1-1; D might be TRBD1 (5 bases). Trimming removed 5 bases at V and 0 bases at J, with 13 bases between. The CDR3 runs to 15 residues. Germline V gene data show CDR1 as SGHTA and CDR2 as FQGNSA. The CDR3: CASSVSRALNTEAFF. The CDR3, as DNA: TGTGCCAGCAGCGTCAGCAGGGCTTTGAACACTGAAGCTTTCTTT. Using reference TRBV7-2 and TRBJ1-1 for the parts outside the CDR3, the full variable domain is GAGVSQSPSNKVTEKGKDVELRCDPISGHTALYWYRQSLGQGLEFLIYFQGNSAPDKSGLPSDRFSAERTGGSVSTLTIQRTQQEDSAVYLCASSVSRALNTEAFFGQGTRLTVV.

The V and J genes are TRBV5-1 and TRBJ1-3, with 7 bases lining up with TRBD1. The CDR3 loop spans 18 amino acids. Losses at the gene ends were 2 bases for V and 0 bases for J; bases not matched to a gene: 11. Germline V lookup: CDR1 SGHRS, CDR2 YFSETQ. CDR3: CASSLGIVEGASGNTIYF. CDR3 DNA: TGCGCCAGCAGCTTAGGGATAGTGGAGGGGGCCTCTGGAAACACCATATATTTT.

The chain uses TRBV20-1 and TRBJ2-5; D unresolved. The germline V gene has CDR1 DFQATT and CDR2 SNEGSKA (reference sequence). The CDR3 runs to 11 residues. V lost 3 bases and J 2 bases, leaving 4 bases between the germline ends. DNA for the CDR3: TGCAGTGCTAGCGGTCAAGAGACCCAGTACTTC. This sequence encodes CSASGQETQYF.